This T cell receptor (beta chain) emerged from a study of T-cell reconstitution after alpha-beta-depleted transplantation in children listed by TCRdb under 2016. Context from the whole study: The study quantitatively tracked T-cell immune reconstitution after TCRalphabeta/CD19-depleted allogeneic hematopoietic cell transplantation in children using TCR repertoire profiling.

This clonotype was seen a handful of times. No cognate antigen has been identified for it. Per-nucleotide qualities are absent, and no much larger clonotype sits a single base away. The junction shows trimming of 0 bases on V and 7 bases on J, plus 9 bases between the germline ends. Taken from cysteine to phenylalanine, the CDR3 has 14 residues. The CDR3 DNA has 42 bases and is translated from base 1. Libraries came from PCR. The instrument was an Illumina HiSeq 2500. Molecular barcoding was employed in the preparation of TCR libraries, with unique molecular identifiers being used to normalize TCRbeta repertoire quantification. The public reads were reanalyzed by TCRdb: fastp trimming at Q25, MiXCR alignment, in-frame beta chains only. Records with the same CDR3 protein are collapsed into one entry carrying the most frequent genes and DNA. The sample table shows over 550,000 distinct CDR3 sequences, and 10% to 13% are seen once. The ten largest clones capture 4% of the sample.

The origin of this receptor is a human donor who donated a stem cell graft to a child with acute myeloid leukemia. The rearrangement combines TRBV12-3 or TRBV12-4 with TRBJ1-4; D gene: possibly TRBD1, on 5 matching bases. The specimen was PBMCs from the stem cell graft donor, collected from the stem cell graft. The CDR3 reads as follows: CASSLAGGGEKLFF. The sequenced DNA is TGTGCCAGCAGTTTAGCCGGGGGAGGTGAAAAACTGTTTTTT.